One sample yielded the 8 T cell receptor beta chains listed below, sequenced in a study of Ad26.COV2.S vaccination and SARS-CoV-2 variants. Regarding treatment: approximately 18 received Ad26.COV2.S at low or high dose, single or two shots; about five received placebo; per-sample allocation not given. Sampling occurred on day 63 after the first vaccine or placebo injection. Clones were read by immunoSEQ multiplex PCR, and TCRdb kept only the in-frame ones, dropping some. Of hundreds of thousands of clones in the sample, roughly 90% were seen once. Material: peripheral blood, obtained in a trial of Ad26.COV2.S vaccine versus placebo. These receptors were obtained from a person aged 18-65 years who received the Ad26.COV2.S COVID-19 vaccine or a placebo.

The rearrangement joins TRBV29-1 to TRBJ1-2; no firm D call. Germline V gene lookup returns CDR1 SQVTM and CDR2 ANQGSEA. V was shortened by 3 bases and J by 3 bases, with 20 bases between the two germline ends. This CDR3 is built from 16 residues. CDR3 nucleotides: TGCAGCGTTGATCCAGGCTTTAGGGCACTAGACTATGGCTACACCTTC. Its protein product is CSVDPGFRALDYGYTF. The whole variable domain, filled in from reference TRBV29-1 and TRBJ1-2, reads SAVISQKPSRDICQRGTSLTIQCQVDSQVTMMFWYRQQPGQSLTLIATANQGSEATYESGFVIDKFPISRPNLTFSTLTVSNMSPEDSSIYLCSVDPGFRALDYGYTFGSGTRLTVV.

CDR3 loop: CASSRGQGPYGYTF. The CDR3 coding sequence is TGTGCCAGCAGCCGGGGACAGGGGCCCTATGGCTACACCTTC. The chain joins TRBV6-5 to TRBJ1-2, with 10 bases fitting TRBD1. This CDR3 contains 14 residues. Germline values: CDR1 MNHEY, CDR2 SVGAGI. The V segment lost 6 bases and the J segment 4 bases; nucleotides outside the gene matches: 5.

The chain uses TRBV3-1 (or the pseudogene TRBV3-2) and TRBJ1-2; D gene unclear. V was cut by 4 bases and J by 2 bases, with 14 bases left in between. The CDR3 spans 15 residues. Germline CDR1 reads LGHDT; CDR2 reads YNNKEL (reference sequence). CDR3 in DNA: TGTGCCAGCAGCCCAGCCGATCGGGTAAACTATGGCTACACCTTC. It codes for CASSPADRVNYGYTF.

This chain connects TRBV7-9 to TRBJ1-3; TRBD1 matches 7 bases. The CDR3 is 15 amino acids. V lost 3 bases, J lost 0 bases, and 2 bases stayed unmatched. Per germline, CDR1 SEHNR and CDR2 FQNEAQ (reference sequence). CDR3 nucleotide sequence: TGTGCCAGCAGCTTCGCAGGGGGCTCTGGAAACACCATATATTTT. Protein product: CASSFAGGSGNTIYF.

The chain uses TRBV11-2 and TRBJ2-1, with D possibly TRBD1 on 6 matching bases. The CDR3 spans 14 residues. Germline V gives CDR1 SGHAT, CDR2 FQNNGV. The germline V and J ends were trimmed by 1 base and 9 bases, with 13 bases remaining between them. The CDR3 is CASSLGGLAIEQFF. CDR3 in DNA: TGTGCCAGCAGCTTAGGGGGGCTAGCAATTGAGCAGTTCTTC. The entire variable domain, with the rest obtained from reference TRBV11-2 and TRBJ2-1, is as follows: EAGVAQSPRYKIIEKRQSVAFWCNPISGHATLYWYQQILGQGPKLLIQFQNNGVVDDSQLPKDRFSAERLKGVDSTLKIQPAKLEDSAVYLCASSLGGLAIEQFFGPGTRLTVL.

V and J are TRBV30 and TRBJ2-7; no clear D gene. The CDR3 length is 14 residues. The V gene's germline CDR1 is GTSNPN and CDR2 SVGIG (reference sequence). The V and J ends lost 2 bases and 3 bases respectively, with 14 bases between them. Written as DNA, the CDR3 is TGTGCCTGGAGTCTCGGTGTCCAGTACTACGAGCAGTACTTC. It codes for CAWSLGVQYYEQYF.

The chain is built from TRBV29-1 and TRBJ2-3, with 8 positions matching TRBD1. The germline V gene has CDR1 SQVTM and CDR2 ANQGSEA. The V and J ends lost 5 bases and 3 bases, in that order; junction bases with no gene match: 13. This CDR3 spans 16 amino acids. CDR3 sequence (DNA): TGCAGCGTTTCGGGGGCAGGGGGCTCTCTTACAGATACGCAGTATTTT. This encodes CSVSGAGGSLTDTQYF.

As for this clone: The identical CDR3 is also encoded by other nucleotide sequences in the sample. The CDR3 is CASSLETGSGNTIYF. CDR3 bases: TGCGCCAGCAGCTTGGAGACGGGCTCTGGAAACACCATATATTTT. The J gene is TRBJ1-3, the V gene TRBV5-1; D remains ambiguous. The V gene's germline CDR1 is SGHRS and CDR2 YFSETQ. The CDR3 loop spans 15 amino acids. Trimming stripped 0 bases from V and 0 bases from J, with 7 bases between.